This T cell receptor beta chain was identified during a study of T cells in localized non-small cell lung cancer. Germline V CDR1 and CDR2: SGHRS, YFSETQ. Trimming left V 0 bases short and J 4 bases short, with 11 bases between. This CDR3 is 15 amino acids long. Only in-frame clones appear in the TCRdb table, and some are missing; sequencing was by immunoSEQ multiplex PCR. The table has tens of thousands of clones, roughly 86% seen once. The chain uses TRBV5-1 and TRBJ2-1; D remains ambiguous. Sequences were derived from PBMCs, sampled before any cancer treatment. The clonotype comes from a man aged 40-75 years with stage II lung adenocarcinoma. CDR3 sequence (DNA): TGCGCCAGCAGCTTGGGTGGTAAAGGATACAATGAGCAGTTCTTC. It translates to CASSLGGKGYNEQFF.